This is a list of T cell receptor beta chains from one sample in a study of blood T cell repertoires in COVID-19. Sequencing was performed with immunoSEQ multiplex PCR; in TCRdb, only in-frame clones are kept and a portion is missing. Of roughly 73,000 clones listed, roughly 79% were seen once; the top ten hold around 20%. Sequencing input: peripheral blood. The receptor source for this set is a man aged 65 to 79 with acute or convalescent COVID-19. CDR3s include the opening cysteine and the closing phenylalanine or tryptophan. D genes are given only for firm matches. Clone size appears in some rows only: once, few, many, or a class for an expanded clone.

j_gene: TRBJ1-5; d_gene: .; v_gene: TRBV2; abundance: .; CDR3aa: CASSLPASSYSNQPQHF; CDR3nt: TGTGCCAGCAGTTTGCCGGCCAGTAGCTATAGCAATCAGCCCCAGCATTTT
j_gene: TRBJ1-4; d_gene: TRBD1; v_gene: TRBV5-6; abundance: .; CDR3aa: CASSFGTGMEKLFF; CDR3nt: TGTGCCAGCAGCTTCGGGACAGGGATGGAAAAACTGTTTTTT
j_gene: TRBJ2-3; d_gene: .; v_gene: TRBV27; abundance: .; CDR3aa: CASSFQGTHTQYF; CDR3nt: TGTGCCAGCAGTTTTCAGGGGACACATACGCAGTATTTT
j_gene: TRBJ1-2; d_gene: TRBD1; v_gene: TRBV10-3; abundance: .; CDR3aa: CAISEHRDRVLGYTF; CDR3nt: TGTGCCATCAGTGAACACCGGGACAGGGTTCTGGGCTACACCTTC
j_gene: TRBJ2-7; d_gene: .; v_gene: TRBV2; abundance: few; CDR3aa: CASSELVRLDWNHEQYF; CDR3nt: TGTGCCAGCAGTGAACTGGTGCGGCTAGATTGGAACCACGAGCAGTACTTC
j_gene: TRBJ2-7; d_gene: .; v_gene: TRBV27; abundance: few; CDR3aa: CASSLSGPYEQYF; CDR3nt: TGTGCCAGCAGTTTATCGGGGCCTTACGAGCAGTACTTC
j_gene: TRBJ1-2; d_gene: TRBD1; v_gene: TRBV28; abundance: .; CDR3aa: CASSGQGAGHGYTF; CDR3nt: TGTGCCAGCAGCGGACAGGGGGCTGGGCATGGCTACACCTTC
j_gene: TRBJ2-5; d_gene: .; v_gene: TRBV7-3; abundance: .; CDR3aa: CASSFRPGVQETQYF; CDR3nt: TGTGCCAGCAGCTTTAGACCGGGGGTCCAAGAGACCCAGTACTTC
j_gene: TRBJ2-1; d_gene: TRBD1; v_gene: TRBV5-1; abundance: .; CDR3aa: CASSWAGGKFNEQFF; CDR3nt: TGCGCCAGCAGCTGGGCAGGGGGCAAATTCAATGAGCAGTTCTTC
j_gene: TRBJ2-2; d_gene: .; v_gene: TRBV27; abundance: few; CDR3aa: CASSLTYHRGAVF; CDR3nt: TGTGCCAGCAGTTTGACATATCACCGGGGAGCTGTTTTT
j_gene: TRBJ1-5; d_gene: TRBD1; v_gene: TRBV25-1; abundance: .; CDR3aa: CASSAGGRQPQHF; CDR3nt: TGTGCCAGCAGTGCAGGGGGCCGTCAGCCCCAGCATTTT
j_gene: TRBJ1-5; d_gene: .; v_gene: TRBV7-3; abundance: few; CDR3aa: CASSLAGGQPQHF; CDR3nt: TGTGCCAGCAGCCTCGCGGGTGGCCAGCCCCAGCATTTT
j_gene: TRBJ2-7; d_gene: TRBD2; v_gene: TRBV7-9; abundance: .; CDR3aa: CASSLAPLAGGNEQYF; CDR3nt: TGTGCCAGCAGCTTAGCCCCCTTAGCGGGAGGGAACGAGCAGTACTTC
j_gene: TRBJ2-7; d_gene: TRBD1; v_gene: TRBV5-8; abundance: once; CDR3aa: CASSPGGRGPYEQYF; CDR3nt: TGTGCCAGCAGCCCAGGGGGCCGGGGGCCCTACGAGCAGTACTTC
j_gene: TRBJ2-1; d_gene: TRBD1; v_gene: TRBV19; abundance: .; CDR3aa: CASRTDRAGNEQFF; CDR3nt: TGTGCCAGTAGAACGGACAGGGCGGGCAATGAGCAGTTCTTC
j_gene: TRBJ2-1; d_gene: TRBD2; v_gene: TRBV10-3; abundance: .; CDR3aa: CAISGVPSGTYNEQFF; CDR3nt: TGTGCCATCAGTGGGGTCCCTAGCGGCACCTACAATGAGCAGTTCTTC
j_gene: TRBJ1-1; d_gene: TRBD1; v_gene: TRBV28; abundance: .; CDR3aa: CASTVPGQGVDTEAFF; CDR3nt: TGTGCCAGCACGGTTCCGGGACAGGGGGTAGACACTGAAGCTTTCTTT
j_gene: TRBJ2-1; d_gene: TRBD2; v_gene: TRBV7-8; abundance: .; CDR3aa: CASSLAGGPYNEQFF; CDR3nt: TGTGCCAGCAGCTTAGCGGGAGGGCCCTACAATGAGCAGTTCTTC
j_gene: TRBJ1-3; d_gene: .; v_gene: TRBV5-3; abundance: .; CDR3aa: CARSPSLGNTIYF; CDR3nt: TGTGCCAGAAGCCCGAGTCTAGGAAACACCATATATTTT
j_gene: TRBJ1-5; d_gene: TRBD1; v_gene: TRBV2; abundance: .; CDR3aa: CASRGQGGQPQHF; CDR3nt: TGTGCCAGCAGAGGACAGGGGGGTCAGCCCCAGCATTTT
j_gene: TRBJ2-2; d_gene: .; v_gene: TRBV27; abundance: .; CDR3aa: CASSLSNVAYGELFF; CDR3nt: TGTGCCAGCAGTTTATCAAATGTGGCATACGGGGAGCTGTTTTTT
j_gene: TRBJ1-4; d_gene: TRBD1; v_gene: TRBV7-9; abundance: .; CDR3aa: CASSAGTGKLFF; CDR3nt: TGTGCCAGCAGCGCCGGGACAGGGAAACTGTTTTTT
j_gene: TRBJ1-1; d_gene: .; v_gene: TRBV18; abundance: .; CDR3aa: CASSPITGNTEAFF; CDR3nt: TGTGCCAGCTCACCAATTACAGGTAACACTGAAGCTTTCTTT
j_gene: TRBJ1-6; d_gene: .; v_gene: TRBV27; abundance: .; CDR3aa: CASSFDRVPLNSPLHF; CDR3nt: TGTGCCAGCAGTTTTGACCGGGTCCCCCTAAATTCACCCCTCCACTTT
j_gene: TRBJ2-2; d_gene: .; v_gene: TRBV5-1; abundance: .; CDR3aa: CASRMEAGTGELFF; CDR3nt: TGCGCCAGCAGGATGGAGGCGGGCACCGGGGAGCTGTTTTTT
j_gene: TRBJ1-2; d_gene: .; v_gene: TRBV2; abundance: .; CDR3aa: CASSGGYFNGYTF; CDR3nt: TGTGCCAGCAGTGGGGGCTATTTTAATGGCTACACCTTC
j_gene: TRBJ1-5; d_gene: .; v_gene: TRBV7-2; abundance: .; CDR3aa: CASSLFGQPQHF; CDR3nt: TGTGCCAGCAGCTTATTCGGTCAGCCCCAGCATTTT
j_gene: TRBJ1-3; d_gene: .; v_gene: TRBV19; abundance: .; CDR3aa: CASRVEGLGNTIYF; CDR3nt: TGTGCCAGTAGGGTTGAGGGACTCGGAAACACCATATATTTT
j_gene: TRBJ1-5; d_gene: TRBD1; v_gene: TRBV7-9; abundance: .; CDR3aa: CASSLWTGVNQPQHF; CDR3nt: TGTGCCAGCAGCTTGTGGACAGGGGTCAATCAGCCCCAGCATTTT
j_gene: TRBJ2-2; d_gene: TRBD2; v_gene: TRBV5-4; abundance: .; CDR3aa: CASSWGLAEPTGELFF; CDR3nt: TGTGCCAGCAGCTGGGGACTAGCGGAACCAACCGGGGAGCTGTTTTTT
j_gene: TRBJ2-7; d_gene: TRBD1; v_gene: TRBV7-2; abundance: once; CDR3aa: CASTQQGANLGYEQYF; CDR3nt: TGTGCCAGCACCCAACAGGGGGCCAACTTGGGCTACGAGCAGTACTTC
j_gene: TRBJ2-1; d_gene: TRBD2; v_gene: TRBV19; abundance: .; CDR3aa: CASSRRLAGGLYNEQFF; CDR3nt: TGTGCCAGTAGTAGACGACTAGCGGGAGGGCTGTACAATGAGCAGTTCTTC
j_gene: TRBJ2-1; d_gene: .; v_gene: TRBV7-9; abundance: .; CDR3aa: CASSSLGRYDEQFF; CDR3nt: TGTGCCAGCAGCTCCCTTGGCCGTTACGATGAGCAGTTCTTC
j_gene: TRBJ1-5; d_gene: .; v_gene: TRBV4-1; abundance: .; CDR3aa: CASSQDLVQPQHF; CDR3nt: TGCGCCAGCAGCCAAGATCTTGTACAGCCCCAGCATTTT
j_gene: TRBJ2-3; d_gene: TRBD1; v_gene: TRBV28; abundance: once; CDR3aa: CASCYRGRDTQYF; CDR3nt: TGTGCCAGCTGCTACAGGGGGCGGGATACGCAGTATTTT
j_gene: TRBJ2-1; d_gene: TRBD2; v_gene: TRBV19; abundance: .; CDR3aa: CASSIARLVGGNEQFF; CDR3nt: TGTGCCAGTAGTATAGCAAGGCTAGTGGGGGGGAATGAGCAGTTCTTC
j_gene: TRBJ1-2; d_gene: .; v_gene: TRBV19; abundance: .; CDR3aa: CASNEGGVRGYTF; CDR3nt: TGTGCCAGTAATGAGGGAGGTGTGAGGGGCTACACCTTC
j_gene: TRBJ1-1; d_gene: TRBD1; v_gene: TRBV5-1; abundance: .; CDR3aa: CASSSGQGLTEAFF; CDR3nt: TGCGCCAGCAGCTCGGGACAGGGGTTGACTGAAGCTTTCTTT
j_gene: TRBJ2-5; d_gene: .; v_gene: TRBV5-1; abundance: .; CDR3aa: CASSRRYGEETQYF; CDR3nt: TGCGCCAGCAGCCGAAGGTACGGGGAAGAGACCCAGTACTTC
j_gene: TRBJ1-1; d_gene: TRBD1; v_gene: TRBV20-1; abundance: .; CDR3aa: CTAPGQRAFF; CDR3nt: TGCACCGCCCCGGGACAGCGCGCTTTCTTT
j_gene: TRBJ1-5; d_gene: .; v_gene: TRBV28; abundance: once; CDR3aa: CASSFSLGGAQPQHF; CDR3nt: TGTGCCAGCAGTTTTAGTTTAGGAGGGGCTCAGCCCCAGCATTTT
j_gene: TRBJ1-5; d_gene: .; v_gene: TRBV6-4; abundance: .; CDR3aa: CASSAGDSNQPQHF; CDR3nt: TGTGCCAGCAGTGCAGGGGATAGCAATCAGCCCCAGCATTTT
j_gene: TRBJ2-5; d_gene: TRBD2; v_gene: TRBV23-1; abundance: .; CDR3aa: CASTSPGGAETQYF; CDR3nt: TGCGCCAGCACCTCGCCCGGGGGGGCAGAGACCCAGTACTTC
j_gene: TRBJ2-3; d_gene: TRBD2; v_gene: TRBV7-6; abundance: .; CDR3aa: CASSRAGASTDTQYF; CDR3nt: TGTGCCAGCAGCCGAGCGGGAGCGAGCACAGATACGCAGTATTTT
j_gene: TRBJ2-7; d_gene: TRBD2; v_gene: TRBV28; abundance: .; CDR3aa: CASSQSGLAGRREQYF; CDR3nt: TGTGCCAGCAGTCAATCGGGACTAGCGGGACGACGGGAGCAGTACTTC
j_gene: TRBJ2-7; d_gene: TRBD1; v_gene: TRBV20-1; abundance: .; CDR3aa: CSANRGYEQYF; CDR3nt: TGCAGTGCTAACAGGGGCTACGAGCAGTACTTC
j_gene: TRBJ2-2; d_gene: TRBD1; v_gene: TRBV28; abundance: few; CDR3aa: CASRSPLGQGKLSNTGELFF; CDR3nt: TGTGCCAGCAGGTCCCCTCTAGGACAGGGGAAACTATCGAACACCGGGGAGCTGTTTTTT
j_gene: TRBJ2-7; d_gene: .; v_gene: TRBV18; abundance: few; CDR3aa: CASSPPKGTYEQYF; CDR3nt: TGTGCCAGCTCACCACCGAAGGGGACCTACGAGCAGTACTTC
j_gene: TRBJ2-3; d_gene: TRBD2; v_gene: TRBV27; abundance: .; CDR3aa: CASRSSGRGGTQYF; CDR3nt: TGTGCCAGCAGGTCTAGCGGGAGGGGCGGTACGCAGTATTTT
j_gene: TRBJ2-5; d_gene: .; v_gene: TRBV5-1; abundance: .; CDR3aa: CASSPRPSQETQYF; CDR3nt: TGCGCCAGCAGCCCGCGCCCTTCTCAAGAGACCCAGTACTTC
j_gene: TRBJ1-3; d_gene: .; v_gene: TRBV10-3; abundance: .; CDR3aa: CAIRGLGSSGNTIYF; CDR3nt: TGTGCCATCAGGGGTTTAGGGAGCTCTGGAAACACCATATATTTT
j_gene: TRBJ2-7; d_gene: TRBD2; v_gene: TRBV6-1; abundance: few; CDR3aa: CASSEEWRGGYEQYF; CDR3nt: TGTGCCAGCAGTGAAGAATGGAGGGGAGGGTACGAGCAGTACTTC
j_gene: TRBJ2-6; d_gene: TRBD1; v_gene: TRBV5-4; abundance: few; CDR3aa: CASSPRRDSDRSGANVLTF; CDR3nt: TGTGCCAGCAGCCCACGACGGGACAGTGATAGGTCTGGGGCCAACGTCCTGACTTTC
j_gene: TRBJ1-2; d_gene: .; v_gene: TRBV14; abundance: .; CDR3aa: CASSPDSSYGYTF; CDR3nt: TGTGCCAGCAGCCCGGACTCCTCCTATGGCTACACCTTC
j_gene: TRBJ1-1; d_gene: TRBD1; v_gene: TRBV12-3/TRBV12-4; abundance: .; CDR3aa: CASSPRTGPFF; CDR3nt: TGTGCCAGCAGCCCAAGGACAGGGCCTTTCTTT
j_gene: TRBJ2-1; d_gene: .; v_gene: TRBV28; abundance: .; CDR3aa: CASRDGGPGSYNEQFF; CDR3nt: TGTGCCAGCAGGGACGGAGGTCCAGGCTCCTACAATGAGCAGTTCTTC
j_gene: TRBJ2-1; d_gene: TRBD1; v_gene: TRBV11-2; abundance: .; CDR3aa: CASSPGQGHNEQFF; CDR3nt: TGTGCCAGCAGCCCGGGACAGGGGCACAATGAGCAGTTCTTC
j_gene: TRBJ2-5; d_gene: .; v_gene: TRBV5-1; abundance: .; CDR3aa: CASSLGPWSLQETQYF; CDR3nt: TGCGCCAGCAGCTTGGGGCCATGGTCATTACAAGAGACCCAGTACTTC
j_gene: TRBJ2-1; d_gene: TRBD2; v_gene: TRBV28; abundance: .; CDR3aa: CASSIGTSGSDEQFF; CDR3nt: TGTGCCAGCAGTATAGGGACTAGCGGGAGCGATGAGCAGTTCTTC
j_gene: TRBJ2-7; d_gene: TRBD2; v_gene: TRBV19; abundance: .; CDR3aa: CASSISAAGGSEQYF; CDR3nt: TGTGCCAGTAGTATAAGCGCGGCGGGAGGCAGCGAGCAGTACTTC